The clone carrying this TCR beta chain was seen ten or more times. Symptoms, serum thyroxine and TRAb, thyroid ultrasound, and orbital computed tomography formed the diagnostic basis. This specimen comes from a study of Graves' ophthalmopathy and Graves' hyperthyroidism. Between the trimmed V and J ends, which lost 7 bases and 2 bases, there was a span of 15 bases. CDR3 size: 15 residues. Amplification targeted the TCR beta CDR3 regions, with RNA transcripts as the source material. The library came from an HTBI-primed first-round RT-PCR and a second-round multiplex PCR. Each CDR3 protein is one row after TCRdb ran MiXCR on the multiplex PCR reads. In the table there are under 350,000 distinct CDR3 sequences, 15% to 20% of which are singletons.

The source material was peripheral blood. The chain employs TRBV12-3 or TRBV12-4 and TRBJ1-3; D gene ambiguous. The clonotype originates from an adult man with Graves' ophthalmopathy. CDR3 in amino acids: CASNGPGKAGNTIYF. The CDR3 DNA reads TGTGCCAGCAACGGACCCGGCAAGGCTGGAAACACCATATATTTT.